The rows below give T cell receptor beta chains drawn from one sample of a study of technical replicates of blood from a few donors. The assay was immunoSEQ multiplex PCR, and TCRdb's table has in-frame clones only and misses some. The sample carries tens of thousands of clones, 75% to 90% recorded once. The sample taken for sequencing was PBMCs. Receptor source: a human donor in good health. Some clones in this sample may be carry-over from other donors' samples. Both conserved end residues are part of each CDR3. Fields, in order: J gene, D gene, clone size, V gene, CDR3 protein, CDR3 DNA. The D gene is left open where the match is weak. Not all rows give a size; the values are once, few, many and, for expanded clones, a class.

>TRBJ2-1|TRBD2|once|TRBV7-2
CASSLSRGGDEQFF
TGTGCCAGCAGCTTATCTCGGGGAGGGGATGAGCAGTTCTTC
>TRBJ2-1|TRBD2|NA|TRBV27
CASRPAGLKFEQFF
TGTGCCAGCAGGCCAGCGGGACTAAAATTTGAGCAGTTCTTC
>TRBJ2-3|NA|NA|TRBV29-1
CSVEVPWRVSTDTQYF
TGCAGCGTTGAAGTCCCCTGGCGGGTTAGCACAGATACGCAGTATTTT
>TRBJ1-5|NA|NA|TRBV15
CATSRGSEAQHF
TGTGCCACCAGCAGAGGTTCCGAGGCCCAGCATTTT
>TRBJ1-2|NA|once|TRBV2
CASYLPTGIEDYGYTF
TGTGCCAGCTACTTGCCGACAGGTATTGAGGACTATGGCTACACCTTC
>TRBJ1-2|NA|NA|TRBV28
CASRQGYYGYTF
TGTGCCAGCAGGCAGGGGTACTATGGCTACACCTTC
>TRBJ2-7|TRBD2|once|TRBV7-2
CASSSTSGKTDEQYF
TGTGCCAGCAGCTCAACTAGCGGGAAAACGGACGAGCAGTACTTC
>TRBJ2-5|TRBD1|NA|TRBV19
CASSIGGAGGQETQYF
TGTGCCAGTAGTATAGGAGGAGCAGGGGGTCAAGAGACCCAGTACTTC
>TRBJ2-1|TRBD2|few|TRBV4-2
CASSQGESGRAHNEQFF
TGTGCCAGCAGCCAAGGGGAAAGCGGGAGGGCCCACAATGAGCAGTTCTTC
>TRBJ1-3|TRBD1|NA|TRBV6-5
CASSKTGETGNTIYF
TGTGCCAGCAGTAAGACAGGGGAAACTGGAAACACCATATATTTT
>TRBJ2-1|TRBD1|NA|TRBV6-1
CASRTGQGNGEQFF
TGTGCCAGCAGAACGGGACAGGGGAATGGTGAGCAGTTCTTC
>TRBJ1-1|NA|few|TRBV30
CAWSVLAGTEAFF
TGTGCCTGGAGTGTACTGGCGGGAACTGAAGCTTTCTTT
>TRBJ1-4|NA|NA|TRBV7-9
CASSFPQTTEEKLFF
TGTGCCAGCAGCTTTCCCCAGACGACAGAGGAAAAACTGTTTTTT
>TRBJ1-2|TRBD1|NA|TRBV7-9
CASSTMTGVRNYGYTF
TGTGCCAGCAGCACCATGACAGGGGTGAGAAACTATGGCTACACCTTC
>TRBJ1-1|TRBD1|NA|TRBV13
CASSRDRVGNTEAFF
TGTGCCAGCAGCCGAGACAGGGTGGGGAACACTGAAGCTTTCTTT
>TRBJ2-5|TRBD2|NA|TRBV5-4
CASSGGLAVYQETQYF
TGTGCCAGCAGCGGAGGACTAGCGGTCTATCAAGAGACCCAGTACTTC
>TRBJ2-6|TRBD1|NA|TRBV5-1
CASSPTDRGFSGANVLTF
TGCGCCAGCAGCCCGACGGACAGGGGTTTTTCTGGGGCCAACGTCCTGACTTTC
>TRBJ2-1|NA|NA|TRBV4-3
CASSQRTAPHEQFF
TGCGCCAGCAGCCAACGGACTGCCCCCCATGAGCAGTTCTTC
>TRBJ1-1|NA|NA|TRBV9
CASSAQNRGTPPLNTEAFF
TGTGCCAGCAGCGCTCAAAATAGAGGGACACCGCCTTTGAACACTGAAGCTTTCTTT
>TRBJ2-7|NA|NA|TRBV6-4
CASAFQATQTGYREQYF
TGTGCCAGCGCATTCCAGGCTACCCAAACCGGATATCGGGAGCAGTACTTC
>TRBJ2-2|TRBD1|NA|TRBV10-3
CATAGQENTGELFF
TGTGCCACCGCCGGACAGGAGAACACCGGGGAGCTGTTTTTT
>TRBJ2-2|NA|NA|TRBV7-9
CASIFESRVRKLTGELFF
TGTGCCAGCATCTTTGAGTCCCGGGTCCGTAAGCTCACCGGGGAGCTGTTTTTT
>TRBJ1-6|TRBD1|NA|TRBV6-6
CASRTGTENSPLHF
TGTGCCAGCAGAACCGGGACAGAGAATTCACCCCTCCACTTT
>TRBJ2-5|NA|NA|TRBV29-1
CSVGWGGGRETQYF
TGCAGCGTTGGGTGGGGAGGGGGGCGAGAGACCCAGTACTTC
>TRBJ1-2|TRBD1|NA|TRBV6-1
CASRKPGGSYGYTF
TGTGCCAGCAGAAAGCCAGGGGGTTCCTATGGCTACACCTTC
>TRBJ1-2|NA|NA|TRBV4-2
CASSQIGIFDGYTF
TGTGCCAGCAGCCAAATCGGTATATTCGATGGCTACACCTTC
>TRBJ2-7|TRBD2|NA|TRBV4-2
CASSQDGAGAVYEQYF
TGTGCCAGCAGCCAAGATGGGGCGGGAGCGGTGTACGAGCAGTACTTC
>TRBJ2-7|NA|NA|TRBV5-6
CASSLLGPGARYEQYF
TGTGCCAGCAGCTTGCTGGGCCCGGGAGCCCGATACGAGCAGTACTTC
>TRBJ2-3|NA|NA|TRBV6-4
CASSATHDTDTQYF
TGTGCCAGCAGCGCGACTCATGACACAGATACGCAGTATTTT
>TRBJ2-7|NA|NA|TRBV10-3
CAISEMYRPYEQYF
TGTGCCATCAGTGAGATGTACAGACCCTACGAGCAGTACTTC
>TRBJ1-1|TRBD1|NA|TRBV7-9
CASSPGTGFGSAFF
TGTGCCAGCAGCCCCGGGACAGGGTTTGGCAGTGCTTTCTTT
>TRBJ2-1|NA|NA|TRBV6-5
CASKPGHLPREQFF
TGTGCCAGCAAGCCGGGACACCTACCACGGGAGCAGTTCTTC
>TRBJ2-7|NA|NA|TRBV21-1
CASSNLRERDMDYEQYF
TGTGCCAGCAGCAATCTGCGTGAGAGGGACATGGACTACGAGCAGTACTTC
>TRBJ2-2|NA|NA|TRBV11-2
CASTYARGGTGELFF
TGTGCCAGCACATATGCCAGAGGGGGCACCGGGGAGCTGTTTTTT
>TRBJ1-1|TRBD1|NA|TRBV10-2
CASRAGTGGMNTEAFF
TGCGCCAGCAGGGCCGGGACAGGGGGTATGAACACTGAAGCTTTCTTT
>TRBJ2-2|NA|NA|TRBV19
CASRDSPNTGELFF
TGTGCCAGTAGGGACAGCCCGAACACCGGGGAGCTGTTTTTT
>TRBJ2-4|TRBD1|NA|TRBV6-1
CASSEHVQGLKNIQYF
TGTGCCAGCAGTGAACACGTACAGGGGTTAAAAAACATTCAGTACTTC
>TRBJ2-7|TRBD2|NA|TRBV7-9
CASSLGLAGYEQYF
TGTGCCAGCAGCTTAGGCCTAGCGGGATACGAGCAGTACTTC
>TRBJ1-5|TRBD1|NA|TRBV2
CASSGTGGLGQPQHF
TGTGCCAGCAGCGGAACAGGGGGCCTCGGTCAGCCCCAGCATTTT
>TRBJ1-5|NA|NA|TRBV2
CASGQGLNHQPQHF
TGTGCCTCTGGGCAGGGCCTAAACCATCAGCCCCAGCATTTT
>TRBJ2-3|NA|once|TRBV11-1
CASSLGSGDTDTQYF
TGTGCCAGCAGCTTAGGTAGCGGAGACACAGATACGCAGTATTTT
>TRBJ1-6|NA|NA|TRBV6-5
CASSYEGGRLNSPLHF
TGTGCCAGCAGTTACGAGGGAGGACGGCTGAATTCACCCCTCCACTTT
>TRBJ1-2|NA|NA|TRBV7-6
CASSPYREGGYTF
TGTGCCAGCAGCCCTTACAGGGAGGGGGGCTACACCTTC
>TRBJ2-7|NA|NA|TRBV4-2
CASSYGTSSSYEQYF
TGTGCCAGCAGCTACGGGACTTCCAGCTCCTACGAGCAGTACTTC
>TRBJ1-2|TRBD1|NA|TRBV27
CASSLQGVGGYTF
TGTGCCAGCAGTTTACAGGGGGTCGGTGGCTACACCTTC
>TRBJ2-7|TRBD2|NA|TRBV4-3
CASSQFSGGGNYEQYF
TGCGCCAGCAGCCAGTTTAGCGGGGGAGGAAACTACGAGCAGTACTTC
>TRBJ1-3|TRBD1|NA|TRBV9
CASSPQLGQGRRNTIYF
TGTGCCAGCAGCCCTCAGTTGGGACAGGGGAGGAGGAACACCATATATTTT
>TRBJ2-1|TRBD1|NA|TRBV7-9
CASNGWNRGNNEQFF
TGTGCCAGCAACGGTTGGAACAGGGGGAACAATGAGCAGTTCTTC